The 20 T cell receptor beta chains presented below share a single source sample, sequenced in a study of T-cell reconstitution after alpha-beta-depleted transplantation in children. Molecular barcoding with unique molecular identifiers was used for the TCRbeta library. TCRdb re-analysed the PCR reads in MiXCR, keeping a single row per CDR3 protein. The table records about 870,000 distinct CDR3 sequences, around 15% of them present only once. The sequencing used PBMCs, mostly from graft donor cells, collected 360 days after TCRalphabeta/CD19-depleted stem cell transplant. These receptors came from a male patient between 10 and 17 years old who had a stem cell transplant for acute lymphoblastic leukemia, so the T cells may come from the graft donor.

This chain joins TRBV19 and TRBJ1-1; TRBD1 might be the D (5 bases). The V gene lost 5 bases and the J gene lost 10 bases, with 17 bases spanning the gap. In germline, CDR1 is LNHDA, CDR2 SQIVND (reference sequence). The CDR3 spans 13 residues. CDR3 amino acids: CASSPGHFTGAFF. Written as DNA, the CDR3 is TGTGCCAGTAGTCCCGGACACTTTACGGGAGCTTTCTTT.

The sample holds a few counts of this clonotype. This chain uses TRBV29-1 with TRBJ1-2; the match to TRBD1 covers 12 bases. The CDR3 contains 17 residues. The V and J ends lost 4 bases and 7 bases, in that order; junction bases with no gene match: 16. The germline gives CDR1 SQVTM, CDR2 ANQGSEA. CDR3 in amino acids: CSVVTPGTGGPGGGYTF. CDR3 nucleotides: TGCAGCGTTGTAACCCCCGGGACAGGGGGCCCAGGCGGTGGCTACACCTTC.

This clonotype was seen a few times. This chain connects TRBV10-3 to TRBJ2-7, with D perhaps TRBD2 (6 bases). The CDR3 has 17 residues. Germline lookup yields CDR1 ENHRY and CDR2 SYGVKD. The V gene lost 3 bases and the J gene lost 0 bases, with 18 bases spanning the gap. The CDR3 spells CAISDEAGPFFSYEQYF. The CDR3 DNA is TGTGCCATCAGTGACGAAGCGGGCCCCTTCTTCTCCTACGAGCAGTACTTC.

In DNA form, the CDR3 reads TGTGCCAGCAGCAAAGCGCGGGACAGGTCGACGAGCAATCAGCCCCAGCATTTT. Translated: CASSKARDRSTSNQPQHF. The V gene is TRBV21-1, the J gene TRBJ1-5; the table gives TRBD1 as D, unverified against the DNA. TRBV21-1 is shown as a pseudogene. The length of the CDR3 is 18 residues.

V gene TRBV6-1 combines with J gene TRBJ2-5, with TRBD1 matching over 11 bases. With V trimmed by 3 bases and J by 5 bases, 2 bases remained unmatched. Germline-derived CDR1 and CDR2 are MNHNS and SASEGT. CDR3 length: 14 residues. DNA for the CDR3: TGTGCCAGCAGTGAGGACAGGGGGCGGGAGACCCAGTACTTC. This gives the protein CASSEDRGRETQYF.

A few counts support this clonotype. This rearrangement joins TRBV6-4 to TRBJ2-3; unclear D gene. The V and J ends lost 4 bases and 1 base respectively, with 9 bases between them. CDR1 and CDR2 from the germline V gene are MRHNA and SNTAGT. The CDR3 loop spans 14 amino acids. CDR3 coding DNA: TGTGCCAGCAGTGCCCTGCCGGGCACAGATACGCAGTATTTT. The encoded protein is CASSALPGTDTQYF.

This rearrangement joins TRBV7-6 to TRBJ2-2; D perhaps matches TRBD2 (7 bases). The CDR3 runs 15 residues. Germline CDR1 is SGHVS and CDR2 is FNYEAQ. With 5 bases removed from V and 5 bases from J, the gap between germline ends came to 15 bases. The DNA for the CDR3 is TGTGCCAGCAGCGCCTCGGGGGGCAGGACCGGGGAGCTGTTTTTT. It codes for CASSASGGRTGELFF. Full variable domain (outside the CDR3, taken from reference TRBV7-6 and TRBJ2-2): GAGVSQSPRYKVTKRGQDVALRCDPISGHVSLYWYRQALGQGPEFLTYFNYEAQQDKSGLPNDRFSAERPEGSISTLTIQRTEQRDSAMYRCASSASGGRTGELFFGEGSRLTVL.

At least ten counts were recorded for this clonotype. The CDR3 nucleotides read TGTGCCAGCAGTTTACGAATAGAGACCAAAAACATTCAGTACTTC. This sequence encodes CASSLRIETKNIQYF. This chain uses TRBV12-3 or TRBV12-4 with TRBJ2-4, with unresolved D. This CDR3 has 15 residues. Deletions cut 2 bases from V and 2 bases from J, with 10 bases between.

This clonotype showed up just a few times. This rearrangement joins TRBV5-6 to TRBJ2-4, with 7 bases matching TRBD2. The CDR3 consists of 12 residues. The V gene end was trimmed by 3 bases and the J gene end by 8 bases; junction bases not matched to a gene: 2. Germline CDR1 is SGHDT and CDR2 is YYEEEE. The CDR3 DNA reads as TGTGCCAGCAGCTCAACTAGCGACATTCAGTACTTC. Amino acid sequence: CASSSTSDIQYF.

J is TRBJ2-1 and V is TRBV25-1, with 7 bases matching TRBD2. The CDR3 totals 14 residues. In germline, CDR1 is MGHDK, CDR2 SYGVNS. V lost 0 bases and J lost 7; bases outside the gene matches: 3. The CDR3, as DNA: TGTGCCAGCAGTGAATACGGGACTACGAATGAGCAGTTCTTC. Translated: CASSEYGTTNEQFF.

The CDR3 region has the DNA TGTGCCAGCAGTCTGTCAGGGGGGCCCACAGATACGCAGTATTTT. Translated: CASSLSGGPTDTQYF. V gene TRBV2 combines with J gene TRBJ2-3; weak D call: TRBD1 (7 bases). There are 15 residues in the CDR3. V was shortened by 5 bases and J by 2 bases, with 14 bases between the two germline ends. Germline lookup yields CDR1 SNHLY and CDR2 FYNNEI.

This sequence joins TRBV27 and TRBJ1-2; 10 bases are shared with TRBD1. Trimming at V came to 5 bases and at J to 5 bases, leaving 11 bases not matched to a gene. CDR3 length: 16 amino acids. The V gene's germline CDR1 is MNHEY and CDR2 SMNVEV (reference sequence). This CDR3 is CASSPFDRGRGYGYTF. DNA of the CDR3: TGTGCCAGCAGTCCTTTTGACAGGGGGCGAGGGTATGGCTACACCTTC.

The V and J genes are TRBV29-1 and TRBJ1-2; D not resolved. Deletions cut 4 bases from V and 2 bases from J, with 5 bases between. The CDR3 loop spans 11 amino acids. Germline V lookup: CDR1 SQVTM, CDR2 ANQGSEA. The CDR3 DNA follows: TGCAGCGTTGGTACCAACTATGGCTACACCTTC. Translation: CSVGTNYGYTF.

This chain uses TRBV2 with TRBJ2-2, with a tentative D call TRBD2 (5 bases). V lost 7 bases and J 4 bases, leaving 16 bases between the germline ends. The CDR3 loop spans 15 amino acids. In germline, CDR1 is SNHLY, CDR2 FYNNEI. The CDR3 DNA follows: TGTGCCAGCATAGCGAGACTGCCACGCACCGGGGAGCTGTTTTTT. Translated: CASIARLPRTGELFF.

There are many counts of this clonotype. This chain uses TRBV6-5 with TRBJ1-2, with unresolved D. The CDR3 consists of 13 residues. Deletions cut 2 bases from V and 4 bases from J, with 8 bases between. CDR1 MNHEY and CDR2 SVGAGI come from the germline V gene. The CDR3 nucleotides are TGTGCCAGCAGTTACGGGCTAGCCTATGGCTACACCTTC. Its protein product is CASSYGLAYGYTF.

This clonotype occurred a few times. The chain combines TRBV7-9 with TRBJ2-5; 11 bases map to TRBD1. V shed 6 bases, J shed 5 bases, and the junction held 8 bases outside the gene matches. The CDR3 runs 15 residues. The germline V gene has CDR1 SEHNR and CDR2 FQNEAQ (reference sequence). The CDR3 DNA sequence: TGTGCCAGCAGTCCCGGACAGGGGGCTATGGAGACCCAGTACTTC. Translated, it gives CASSPGQGAMETQYF.

This clonotype has more than one count but fewer than ten. The rearrangement joins TRBV7-8 to TRBJ1-4; 7 bases are a match to TRBD1. Trimming removed 5 bases from V and 8 bases from J; junction bases left unmatched: 14. This CDR3 has 16 residues. CDR1 is SGHVS and CDR2 is FQNEAQ in the germline V gene. Here the CDR3 DNA reads TGTGCCAGCAGCCTCTCCAGCACAGGGGCGGCGGAAAAACTGTTTTTT. Amino acid sequence: CASSLSSTGAAEKLFF.

This clonotype has more than one count but fewer than ten. The gene calls are TRBV11-2 and TRBJ2-1, with TRBD2 matching over 14 bases. Germline V gene lookup returns CDR1 SGHAT and CDR2 FQNNGV. The CDR3 runs to 18 residues. V shed 2 bases and J 8 bases; nucleotides not matched to a gene: 11. CDR3 nucleotide sequence: TGTGCCAGCAGCTTATGGGGGTCCGGGACTAGCGGGAGAGATGAGCAGTTCTTC. Its translation: CASSLWGSGTSGRDEQFF.

The chain carries TRBV4-1 and TRBJ2-4; 8 bases are shared with TRBD2. Germline loops: CDR1 MGHRA, CDR2 YSYEKL. The CDR3 loop spans 17 amino acids. V dropped 1 base and J dropped 2; count of bases not matched to a gene: 7. CDR3 DNA sequence: TGCGCCAGCAGCCAAGTAGGAATAGCGGGGTCCAAAAACATTCAGTACTTC. Translation gives CASSQVGIAGSKNIQYF.

The V call is TRBV4-1, the J call TRBJ2-7; 10 bases match TRBD1. The CDR3 extends over 16 amino acids. Trimming took 4 bases from V and 2 from J; bases not matched to a gene: 8. The V gene's germline CDR1 is MGHRA and CDR2 YSYEKL. CDR3 protein: CASSPLAGTGAYEQYF. In DNA, the CDR3 is TGCGCCAGCAGCCCTTTAGCTGGGACAGGGGCCTACGAGCAGTACTTC.